This T cell receptor beta chain came from a study of early T cells in non-severe SARS-CoV-2 infection. About the research overall: It was bulk RNA from unsorted whole blood that was sequenced, and the chains were unpaired.

Findings of the study overall: Database matching using VDJdb favored anti-spike CD8 responses, with private and CD4 specificities left missing.

Germline CDR1 and CDR2: LGHNT and FRNRAP. This CDR3 is 15 amino acids long. With V trimmed by 6 bases and J by 4 bases, 9 bases remained unmatched. Individual cDNA molecules received unique molecular identifiers during library preparation. TCRdb reprocessed the 5' RACE reads with MiXCR, giving one entry per CDR3 protein. The sample holds more than 80,000 distinct CDR3 sequences, approximately 11% seen once. This clonotype was seen at least ten times. No antigen is known for it. This TCR was sampled from an adult who was a healthcare worker with PCR-confirmed SARS-CoV-2 infection or an uninfected control (not recorded which). The chain combines TRBV12-5 with TRBJ1-3; TRBD1 agrees at 7 bases. The source material was whole blood. CDR3 nucleotides: TGTGCTAGTGGAAGTGAGAGGGGACAGGGAAACACCATATATTTT. Its protein product is CASGSERGQGNTIYF. Variable domain in full (rest from reference TRBV12-5 and TRBJ1-3): DARVTQTPRHKVTEMGQEVTMRCQPILGHNTVFWYRQTMMQGLELLAYFRNRAPLDDSGMPKDRFSAEMPDATLATLKIQPSEPRDSAVYFCASGSERGQGNTIYFGEGSWLTVV.